Many counts were recorded for the clone carrying this T cell receptor (beta chain). Antigen specificity is unknown. It was with 32 V and 13 J primers that multiplex PCR amplified TCR beta CDR3. MiXCR was run by TCRdb on the multiplex PCR reads, yielding one entry per CDR3 protein. The repertoire holds tens of thousands of distinct CDR3 sequences, under 35% seen once, with approximately 4.2% in the top ten. This record comes from a study of immune heterogeneity within non-small cell lung tumors. In the study overall: Of all tumors, several turned out to be squamous cell carcinomas, approximately eleven were non-squamous carcinomas and 1 was not otherwise specified.

General observations from the study: For local T-cell clonality, the correlation with local tumor mutational burden was moderate but significant (R about 0.34).

Bulk tumor genomic DNA, 550 to 650 ng per sample, was the template. While surgery was under way, several biopsies spaced far apart were taken per primary tumor. Enrolled patients presented with newly diagnosed, previously untreated non-small cell lung cancer and underwent curative surgery. Curative-intent surgery was being performed on the donors, who were patients newly diagnosed with non-small cell lung cancer. This TCR came from a man aged 40-49 years with non-small cell lung cancer. Material: lung tumor tissue.

This CDR3 is CASSEAGANVLTF. CDR3 coding DNA: TGTGCCAGCAGTGAGGCTGGGGCCAACGTCCTGACTTTC. This chain uses TRBV6-1 with TRBJ2-6; D call uncertain. V lost 3 bases, J lost 2 bases, and 2 bases lay in between. CDR3 length: 13 amino acids. Germline CDR1 reads MNHNS; CDR2 reads SASEGT.